This is a list of T cell receptor beta chains from one sample in a study of cytomegalovirus exposure and HLA in healthy donors. Data came from immunoSEQ multiplex PCR; TCRdb stores just in-frame clones and leaves some out. The sample shows approximately 120,000 clones, 81% of them seen only once. What was sequenced was PBMCs. These receptors were obtained from a man aged 18-30 years in good health and CMV-seropositive. CDR3s include the opening cysteine and the closing phenylalanine or tryptophan. Fields, in order: V gene, D gene, clone size, J gene, CDR3 protein, CDR3 DNA. A D gene is named only where the DNA matches it firmly. A row's size may be missing; if present it is once, few, many or a size class.

v_call: TRBV2; d_call: .; clone_size: .; j_call: TRBJ2-3; cdr3_aa: CASNLPQGTSSTDTQYF; cdr3_nt: TGTGCCAGCAACCTCCCCCAAGGGACTTCGAGCACAGATACGCAGTATTTT
v_call: TRBV2; d_call: .; clone_size: .; j_call: TRBJ2-3; cdr3_aa: CASGPGPSGDTQYF; cdr3_nt: TGTGCCAGCGGGCCAGGGCCCTCGGGAGATACGCAGTATTTT
v_call: TRBV19; d_call: .; clone_size: .; j_call: TRBJ1-5; cdr3_aa: CASSMFRVRVGNQPQHF; cdr3_nt: TGTGCCAGTAGTATGTTTCGGGTGAGAGTCGGCAATCAGCCCCAGCATTTT
v_call: TRBV6-1; d_call: TRBD1; clone_size: .; j_call: TRBJ1-1; cdr3_aa: CASSVDRGRTEAFF; cdr3_nt: TGTGCCAGCAGTGTTGACAGGGGGAGGACTGAAGCTTTCTTT
v_call: TRBV7-2; d_call: .; clone_size: once; j_call: TRBJ2-5; cdr3_aa: CASSLIGGRYETQYF; cdr3_nt: TGTGCCAGCAGCTTAATCGGGGGACGTTATGAGACCCAGTACTTC
v_call: TRBV14; d_call: .; clone_size: .; j_call: TRBJ2-3; cdr3_aa: CASSQVGGTTDTQYF; cdr3_nt: TGTGCCAGCAGCCAAGTCGGAGGGACGACAGATACGCAGTATTTT
v_call: TRBV27; d_call: .; clone_size: .; j_call: TRBJ2-6; cdr3_aa: CASSPSGLSSGANVLTF; cdr3_nt: TGTGCCAGCAGTCCCTCCGGACTGTCCTCTGGGGCCAACGTCCTGACTTTC
v_call: TRBV11-2; d_call: .; clone_size: .; j_call: TRBJ2-1; cdr3_aa: CASSYRLGGLSYNEQFF; cdr3_nt: TGTGCCAGCAGCTACCGCCTGGGGGGGCTCTCCTACAATGAGCAGTTCTTC
v_call: TRBV9; d_call: .; clone_size: .; j_call: TRBJ2-5; cdr3_aa: CASSGNRGGLETQYF; cdr3_nt: TGTGCCAGCAGCGGAAACAGGGGAGGTTTGGAGACCCAGTACTTC
v_call: TRBV2; d_call: .; clone_size: .; j_call: TRBJ2-3; cdr3_aa: CASIHTGPEGTDTQYF; cdr3_nt: TGTGCCAGCATTCACACCGGTCCCGAGGGCACAGATACGCAGTATTTT
v_call: TRBV23-1; d_call: TRBD2; clone_size: .; j_call: TRBJ2-7; cdr3_aa: CASSRAGEEGEQYF; cdr3_nt: TGCGCCAGCAGCCGAGCGGGAGAAGAGGGTGAGCAGTACTTC
v_call: TRBV4-3; d_call: TRBD2; clone_size: .; j_call: TRBJ2-7; cdr3_aa: CASSPGLGREQYF; cdr3_nt: TGCGCCAGCAGCCCGGGACTAGGGCGCGAGCAGTACTTC
v_call: TRBV6-5; d_call: TRBD1; clone_size: .; j_call: TRBJ2-3; cdr3_aa: CASRIDRGSTDTQYF; cdr3_nt: TGTGCCAGCAGGATAGACAGGGGAAGCACAGATACGCAGTATTTT
v_call: TRBV5-1; d_call: TRBD1; clone_size: .; j_call: TRBJ1-1; cdr3_aa: CASSLVGGGENTEAFF; cdr3_nt: TGCGCCAGCAGCTTGGTAGGGGGCGGTGAAAACACTGAAGCTTTCTTT
v_call: TRBV29-1; d_call: TRBD1; clone_size: .; j_call: TRBJ2-7; cdr3_aa: CSVGQGGAYEQYF; cdr3_nt: TGCAGCGTTGGACAGGGTGGGGCCTACGAGCAGTACTTC
v_call: TRBV2; d_call: .; clone_size: .; j_call: TRBJ2-3; cdr3_aa: CASTRSAGNTDTQYF; cdr3_nt: TGTGCCAGCACCCGATCGGCAGGGAACACAGATACGCAGTATTTT
v_call: TRBV5-6; d_call: TRBD1; clone_size: .; j_call: TRBJ1-3; cdr3_aa: CASSFWDRRNTIYF; cdr3_nt: TGTGCCAGCAGCTTTTGGGACAGACGAAACACCATATATTTT
v_call: TRBV7-2; d_call: TRBD1; clone_size: .; j_call: TRBJ2-2; cdr3_aa: CASSLFTGVTGELFF; cdr3_nt: TGTGCCAGCAGCTTATTTACAGGGGTCACCGGGGAGCTGTTTTTT
v_call: TRBV7-2; d_call: TRBD2; clone_size: few; j_call: TRBJ2-1; cdr3_aa: CASSLGLADIYNEQFF; cdr3_nt: TGTGCCAGCAGCTTAGGGCTAGCGGATATCTACAATGAGCAGTTCTTC
v_call: TRBV30; d_call: .; clone_size: .; j_call: TRBJ1-1; cdr3_aa: CAWSVGGVIAEAFF; cdr3_nt: TGTGCCTGGAGTGTGGGGGGGGTAATCGCTGAAGCTTTCTTT
v_call: TRBV18; d_call: .; clone_size: .; j_call: TRBJ2-5; cdr3_aa: CASSPLLETQYF; cdr3_nt: TGTGCCAGCTCACCATTATTGGAGACCCAGTACTTC
v_call: TRBV5-1; d_call: .; clone_size: .; j_call: TRBJ1-4; cdr3_aa: CASSLTQLSGQSANEKLFF; cdr3_nt: TGCGCCAGCAGCTTGACTCAACTATCCGGACAGTCCGCTAATGAAAAACTGTTTTTT
v_call: TRBV7-2; d_call: .; clone_size: .; j_call: TRBJ2-1; cdr3_aa: CASSFNRVTGNEQFF; cdr3_nt: TGTGCCAGCAGCTTCAACAGGGTGACCGGCAATGAGCAGTTCTTC
v_call: TRBV27; d_call: .; clone_size: .; j_call: TRBJ1-4; cdr3_aa: CASSPNTEINEKLFF; cdr3_nt: TGTGCCAGCAGCCCAAACACGGAGATAAATGAAAAACTGTTTTTT
v_call: TRBV4-3; d_call: TRBD2; clone_size: medium-sized; j_call: TRBJ2-1; cdr3_aa: CASSRGLENNEQFF; cdr3_nt: TGCGCCAGCAGCCGGGGACTAGAGAACAATGAGCAGTTCTTC
v_call: TRBV19; d_call: TRBD2; clone_size: .; j_call: TRBJ2-7; cdr3_aa: CASSFWTRTEASREQYF; cdr3_nt: TGTGCCAGTAGTTTCTGGACTAGGACCGAGGCGTCACGCGAGCAGTACTTC
v_call: TRBV27; d_call: .; clone_size: .; j_call: TRBJ2-6; cdr3_aa: CASSSPTGSGANVLTF; cdr3_nt: TGTGCCAGCAGTTCCCCCACAGGCTCTGGGGCCAACGTCCTGACTTTC
v_call: TRBV14; d_call: TRBD1; clone_size: .; j_call: TRBJ1-2; cdr3_aa: CASSYGTDRAVYGYTF; cdr3_nt: TGTGCCAGCAGCTACGGCACGGACAGGGCAGTGTATGGCTACACCTTC
v_call: TRBV25-1; d_call: .; clone_size: .; j_call: TRBJ2-7; cdr3_aa: CASMSGERYEQYF; cdr3_nt: TGTGCCAGCATGTCAGGGGAACGCTACGAGCAGTACTTC
v_call: TRBV15; d_call: .; clone_size: .; j_call: TRBJ1-1; cdr3_aa: CATSRGGVGTEAFF; cdr3_nt: TGTGCCACCAGCAGAGGGGGGGTCGGCACTGAAGCTTTCTTT
v_call: TRBV27; d_call: .; clone_size: once; j_call: TRBJ1-5; cdr3_aa: CATSGNAGNQPQHF; cdr3_nt: TGTGCCACCTCGGGGAACGCAGGCAATCAGCCCCAGCATTTT
v_call: TRBV4-3; d_call: TRBD1; clone_size: few; j_call: TRBJ1-1; cdr3_aa: CASSPDRTTEAFF; cdr3_nt: TGCGCCAGCAGCCCGGACAGGACCACTGAAGCTTTCTTT
v_call: TRBV7-2; d_call: .; clone_size: .; j_call: TRBJ1-2; cdr3_aa: CASSLNLWKESDHLEGNF; cdr3_nt: TGTGCCAGCAGCTTAAATCTCTGGAAGGAGTCTGACCACCTGGAAGGAAACTTC
v_call: TRBV2; d_call: TRBD1; clone_size: .; j_call: TRBJ2-5; cdr3_aa: CASKGQGAVETQYF; cdr3_nt: TGTGCCAGTAAGGGGCAGGGGGCTGTAGAGACCCAGTACTTC
v_call: TRBV27; d_call: TRBD1; clone_size: few; j_call: TRBJ1-5; cdr3_aa: CASRPQGDGNQPQHF; cdr3_nt: TGTGCCAGCAGGCCACAGGGGGATGGCAATCAGCCCCAGCATTTT
v_call: TRBV7-2; d_call: TRBD2; clone_size: .; j_call: TRBJ2-5; cdr3_aa: CASSLEGRGYQETQYF; cdr3_nt: TGTGCCAGCAGCTTAGAAGGGCGGGGGTACCAAGAGACCCAGTACTTC
v_call: TRBV9; d_call: .; clone_size: .; j_call: TRBJ2-3; cdr3_aa: CASSAHQSTDTQYF; cdr3_nt: TGTGCCAGCAGCGCCCACCAGAGCACAGATACGCAGTATTTT
v_call: TRBV7-2; d_call: .; clone_size: .; j_call: TRBJ1-5; cdr3_aa: CASSADREPEPQHF; cdr3_nt: TGTGCCAGCAGCGCGGACAGAGAACCGGAGCCCCAGCATTTT
v_call: TRBV5-8; d_call: TRBD1; clone_size: few; j_call: TRBJ1-2; cdr3_aa: CASSFRTGGRYTF; cdr3_nt: TGTGCCAGCAGCTTCAGGACAGGGGGCAGATACACCTTC
v_call: TRBV11-2; d_call: TRBD1; clone_size: .; j_call: TRBJ2-1; cdr3_aa: CASSPRDRANEQFF; cdr3_nt: TGTGCCAGCAGCCCTCGGGACAGGGCGAATGAGCAGTTCTTC
v_call: TRBV9; d_call: TRBD1; clone_size: .; j_call: TRBJ1-2; cdr3_aa: CASSVVGDRSYGYTF; cdr3_nt: TGTGCCAGCAGCGTAGTGGGGGACAGGAGCTATGGCTACACCTTC
v_call: TRBV7-6; d_call: .; clone_size: .; j_call: TRBJ2-6; cdr3_aa: CASSSRAGANVLTF; cdr3_nt: TGTGCCAGCAGCTCCCGAGCAGGGGCCAACGTCCTGACTTTC
v_call: TRBV6-1; d_call: .; clone_size: few; j_call: TRBJ1-1; cdr3_aa: CASSEGQQGEAFF; cdr3_nt: TGTGCCAGCAGTGAAGGGCAACAGGGTGAAGCTTTCTTT
v_call: TRBV7-2; d_call: TRBD2; clone_size: .; j_call: TRBJ2-7; cdr3_aa: CASSLGWTSGRNEQYF; cdr3_nt: TGTGCCAGCAGCTTAGGGTGGACTAGCGGGAGAAACGAGCAGTACTTC
v_call: TRBV27; d_call: TRBD1; clone_size: .; j_call: TRBJ1-2; cdr3_aa: CASSLSMAGGIGYTF; cdr3_nt: TGTGCCAGCAGTTTATCTATGGCAGGGGGAATTGGCTACACCTTC
v_call: TRBV29-1; d_call: .; clone_size: .; j_call: TRBJ1-1; cdr3_aa: CSGVGNRDAEAFF; cdr3_nt: TGCAGCGGCGTTGGTAACAGGGACGCTGAAGCTTTCTTT
v_call: TRBV27; d_call: TRBD1; clone_size: .; j_call: TRBJ2-7; cdr3_aa: CASSVGTGPSYEQYF; cdr3_nt: TGTGCCAGCAGTGTCGGGACAGGGCCTTCCTACGAGCAGTACTTC
v_call: TRBV27; d_call: .; clone_size: .; j_call: TRBJ1-3; cdr3_aa: CASSTASGNTIYF; cdr3_nt: TGTGCCAGCAGTACAGCCTCTGGAAACACCATATATTTT
v_call: TRBV9; d_call: .; clone_size: .; j_call: TRBJ1-2; cdr3_aa: CASSVTGWTGYTF; cdr3_nt: TGTGCCAGCAGCGTAACAGGGTGGACGGGCTACACCTTC
v_call: TRBV30; d_call: TRBD1; clone_size: few; j_call: TRBJ2-2; cdr3_aa: CAWRNRGRTGELFF; cdr3_nt: TGTGCCTGGAGAAACAGGGGTAGGACCGGGGAGCTGTTTTTT
v_call: TRBV27; d_call: TRBD1; clone_size: .; j_call: TRBJ2-7; cdr3_aa: CASSGHRGLLPYEQYF; cdr3_nt: TGTGCCAGCAGTGGGCACAGGGGGCTGCTTCCCTACGAGCAGTACTTC
v_call: TRBV7-9; d_call: .; clone_size: .; j_call: TRBJ1-4; cdr3_aa: CASSLRSGRVAELFF; cdr3_nt: TGTGCCAGCAGCTTAAGGTCAGGGCGAGTAGCTGAACTGTTTTTT
v_call: TRBV19; d_call: .; clone_size: .; j_call: TRBJ2-7; cdr3_aa: CASSGPGIVSEQYF; cdr3_nt: TGTGCCAGTAGTGGACCAGGGATCGTCTCCGAGCAGTACTTC